The 27 T cell receptor beta chains reported below all come from one sample, sequenced in a study of T cell repertoires in cytomegalovirus infection. TCRdb reanalysed the reads using MiXCR and keeps one entry per CDR3 protein. This sample has approximately 990,000 distinct CDR3 sequences, with under 40% found just once. The antigens of these receptors remain unknown. The sample here was cultured CD8+ T cells from PBMCs, taken from culture after CMV antigen stimulation. These receptor sequences come from a human donor in good health (CMV status not recorded). Some clones in this sample may be carry-over from other donors' samples.

In regard to this clonotype: Mismatch with germline at one junction end may stem from a read error. The rearrangement joins TRBV6-4 to TRBJ2-5; D possibly corresponds to TRBD1 (6 bases). The CDR3 contains 13 residues. Germline CDR1 MRHNA, CDR2 SNTAGT. The CDR3 region is CATITGLGETQYF. In DNA, the CDR3 is TGTGCCACCATAACAGGGTTGGGAGAGACCCAGTACTTT.

The V call is TRBV10-2, the J call TRBJ1-4; possible D gene TRBD1, 6 bases. Between the trimmed V and J ends, which lost 4 bases and 5 bases, there was a span of 14 bases. The CDR3 totals 15 residues. CDR1 and CDR2 from the germline V gene are WSHSY and SAAADI. The CDR3 loop reads CASSVGGTRNEKLFF. CDR3 in DNA: TGCGCCAGCAGTGTTGGCGGGACACGCAATGAAAAACTGTTTTTT.

This clonotype was observed at least ten times. The rearrangement joins TRBV12-3 or TRBV12-4 to TRBJ2-3; D possibly corresponds to TRBD2 (5 bases). This CDR3 region has 12 residues. Trimming took 7 bases from V and 7 from J, leaving 12 bases between them. CDR3 bases: TGTGCCAGCACTCTAGGAGGAAATACGCAGTATTTT. Amino acids: CASTLGGNTQYF.

The rearrangement links TRBV28 to TRBJ1-5; weak D call: TRBD1 (5 bases). Trimming left V 3 bases short and J 2 bases short, with 11 bases between. The CDR3 totals 15 residues. Looked up from germline, CDR1 is MDHEN and CDR2 is SYDVKM. CDR3 nucleotides: TGTGCCAGCAGTTTGTTGGGACCGGGCAATCAGCCCCAGCATTTT. It is translated as CASSLLGPGNQPQHF.

The V call is TRBV27, the J call TRBJ2-1; D possibly matches TRBD1 or TRBD2 (6 bases each). Germline CDR1 MNHEY, CDR2 SMNVEV (reference sequence). The CDR3 runs 13 residues. V was clipped by 7 bases and J by 10 bases, with 17 bases between them. This CDR3 is CASTSRGAGEQFF. The CDR3 region has the DNA TGTGCCAGCACCTCGAGGGGGGCGGGAGAGCAGTTCTTC.

This chain joins TRBV4-3 and TRBJ2-3, with 7 positions matching TRBD2. The CDR3 length is 15 residues. The ends lost 3 bases at V and 6 bases at J; junction bases unmatched: 9. Germline assignment: CDR1 LGHNA and CDR2 YSLEER. In DNA form, the CDR3 reads TGCGCCAGCAGCCAGGCCGGACTAGTGGGCGATACGCAGTATTTT. Protein sequence: CASSQAGLVGDTQYF.

The genes are TRBV7-2 and TRBJ2-2, with 7 nucleotides matching TRBD1. The CDR3 contains 15 residues. With 2 bases clipped from V and 4 bases from J, the junction kept 4 bases outside the gene matches. Looked up from germline, CDR1 is SGHTA and CDR2 is FQGNSA. The CDR3 bases are TGTGCCAGCAGCTTATCCCCAGGGGGCACCGGGGAGCTGTTTTTT. It is translated as CASSLSPGGTGELFF.

This clonotype turned up a few times. A read error may produce the germline difference seen at one junction end. The chain recombines TRBV28 with TRBJ2-5; TRBD1 matches at 9 bases. The CDR3 is made up of 14 amino acids. Germline V CDR1 and CDR2: MDHEN, SYDVKM. The CDR3 DNA is TGTGACAGCAGTAAGGGACAGGGTGGAGAGACCCAGTACTTC. This translates into CDSSKGQGGETQYF.

As concerns this clonotype: The junction shows a germline mismatch at one end, possibly a read error. The chain recombines TRBV6-5 with TRBJ2-1; the D gene could be TRBD1 or TRBD2 (5 bases each). The CDR3 length is 14 residues. Germline V CDR1 and CDR2: MNHEY, SVGAGI. DNA for the CDR3: TGTGCCGGCAGGCCAAGGGACGGATACAATGAGCAGTTCTTC. Amino acid sequence: CAGRPRDGYNEQFF.

CDR3 residues: CSIRRDSQMNTEAFF. CDR3 sequence (DNA): TGCAGCATCCGTAGGGACAGCCAGATGAACACTGAAGCTTTCTTT. The rearrangement uses TRBV29-1 and TRBJ1-1; TRBD1 matches 7 bases. The CDR3 is made up of 15 amino acids. The J segment lost 0 bases and the V segment lost 8 bases, leaving 12 bases of the junction unmatched. CDR1 is SQVTM and CDR2 is ANQGSEA in the germline V gene.

This clonotype was counted ten times or more. The chain has TRBV6-6 and TRBJ2-7; D gene ambiguous. V lost 9 bases, J lost 6 bases, and 12 bases lay in between. The length of the CDR3 is 11 residues. Looked up from germline, CDR1 is MNHNY and CDR2 is SVGAGI (reference sequence). For the CDR3, the DNA is TGTGCCAGTCGAAAGGGTACCGAGCAGTACTTC. This sequence encodes CASRKGTEQYF.

This chain uses TRBV4-1 with TRBJ1-6; 7 bases are a match to TRBD1. CDR1 and CDR2 from the germline V gene are MGHRA and YSYEKL. V lost 4 bases to trimming and J lost 15 bases; unmatched junction nucleotides: 3. This CDR3 has 11 amino acids. DNA for the CDR3: TGCGCCAGCAGCCCGGGACAGTTCCTCCACTTT. Its translation is CASSPGQFLHF.

The table lists this clonotype with many counts. The gene calls are TRBV7-8 and TRBJ1-2; the D is unclear. The ends were cut back, 8 bases at V and 6 bases at J, with 16 bases in the middle. Germline CDR1 is SGHVS and CDR2 is FQNEAQ. This CDR3 has 13 amino acids. CDR3 sequence (DNA): TGTGCCAGCGATTCCCGGCTGAGGGATGGCTACACCTTC. The encoded protein is CASDSRLRDGYTF.

The V call is TRBV5-5, the J call TRBJ2-1; no clear D gene. This CDR3 region has 15 residues. Germline-derived CDR1 and CDR2 are SGHKS and YYEKEE (reference sequence). V shed 4 bases and J shed 5 bases, with 16 bases lying between them. CDR3 in amino acids: CASSRTQTPNNEQFF. CDR3 DNA: TGTGCCAGCAGCCGGACGCAAACCCCAAACAATGAGCAGTTCTTC.

In its sample, this clonotype was seen a few times. J is TRBJ1-1 and V is TRBV6-8; weak D call: TRBD1 (5 bases). CDR1 is MNHGY, CDR2 SAAAGT, per germline. Trimming removed 2 bases from V and 0 bases from J, with 16 bases in between. The CDR3 totals 17 residues. The CDR3 DNA sequence: TGTGCCAGCAGTTACAGCGGGGGGGGGGATTTGAACACTGAAGCTTTCTTT. Protein sequence: CASSYSGGGDLNTEAFF.

This clonotype was observed many times. V is TRBV4-3 and J is TRBJ1-3; the D is unclear. The germline V gene has CDR1 LGHNA and CDR2 YSLEER. V was clipped by 1 base and J by 0 bases, with 7 bases between them. This CDR3 has 15 residues. CDR3 sequence: CASSQVRASGNTIYF. CDR3 sequence (DNA): TGCGCCAGCAGCCAAGTGCGGGCCTCTGGAAACACCATATATTTT.

This clonotype was counted at least ten times. This rearrangement joins TRBV12-3 or TRBV12-4 to TRBJ1-1, with TRBD1 as a possible D gene (5 bases). V was shortened by 6 bases and J by 8 bases, with 22 bases between the two germline ends. The CDR3 covers 15 residues. The DNA for the CDR3 is TGTGCCAGCAGCCTTGGGTTAGGGGCGGAGATAGAAGCTTTCTTT. As protein: CASSLGLGAEIEAFF.

This chain links TRBV7-9 with TRBJ1-5; tentatively, D is TRBD1 (6 bases). The V and J ends lost 6 bases and 0 bases respectively, with 12 bases between them. The CDR3 is 15 amino acids. Germline CDR1 is SEHNR and CDR2 is FQNEAQ (reference sequence). CDR3 in amino acids: CASSRSDSSNQPQHF. CDR3 nucleotides: TGTGCCAGCAGTCGTTCGGACAGTAGCAATCAGCCCCAGCATTTT.

The chain uses TRBV4-1 and TRBJ2-5; 7 bases line up with TRBD1. With 4 bases clipped from V and 4 bases from J, the junction kept 9 bases outside the gene matches. This CDR3 contains 15 residues. CDR1 is MGHRA, CDR2 YSYEKL, per germline. The DNA for the CDR3 is TGCGCCAGCAGCCTAACACAGGGGAAGGTAGAGACCCAGTACTTC. The encoded protein is CASSLTQGKVETQYF.

V is TRBV28 and J is TRBJ2-1; 7 bases align to TRBD2. The trim removed 7 bases at V and 10 bases at J, leaving 16 bases unmatched. CDR1 and CDR2 (germline): MDHEN, SYDVKM. The CDR3 totals 15 residues. CDR3 sequence (DNA): TGTGCCAGCACCCTACGGGAGGCTTTATGCGAGGAGCAGTTCTTC. Translating gives CASTLREALCEEQFF.

Only a few counts were recorded for this clonotype. The genes are TRBV4-1 and TRBJ2-2, with unresolved D. CDR3 length equals 15 residues. Trimming took 5 bases from V and 5 from J, leaving 15 bases between them. From germline, CDR1 is MGHRA and CDR2 YSYEKL. DNA of the CDR3: TGCGCCAGCAGCTGGGTCCTGGCAGGTACCGGGGAGCTGTTTTTT. Its translation is CASSWVLAGTGELFF.

This clonotype came up a few times. The chain employs TRBV7-8 and TRBJ2-7, with TRBD1 matching 7 bases. With V trimmed by 6 bases and J by 5 bases, 16 bases remained unmatched. The V gene's germline CDR1 is SGHVS and CDR2 FQNEAQ. The CDR3 is made up of 16 amino acids. CDR3: CASSLQPRTGEDEQYF. CDR3 DNA sequence: TGTGCCAGCAGTTTACAACCACGGACAGGTGAGGACGAGCAGTACTTC.

This chain joins TRBV12-3 or TRBV12-4 and TRBJ2-2, with 7 bases aligning to TRBD1. J gave up 15 bases and V 0 bases, and 4 bases lay outside the gene matches. The CDR3 totals 12 residues. The CDR3 coding sequence is TGTGCCAGCAGTTTAGCGACAGGGTTGTTGTTTTTT. Translated, it gives CASSLATGLLFF.

CDR3 in amino acids: CASSPKEATWGATEAFF. CDR3 nucleotides: TGTGCCAGCAGCCCTAAGGAGGCCACCTGGGGGGCCACTGAAGCTTTCTTT. The chain carries TRBV14 and TRBJ1-1, with D possibly TRBD1 on 6 matching bases. CDR1 and CDR2 (germline): SGHDN, FVKESK. V shed 4 bases and J shed 4 bases, with 22 bases lying between them. CDR3 length equals 17 residues.

J is TRBJ2-7 and V is TRBV27; D call uncertain. This CDR3 contains 14 residues. V was shortened by 0 bases and J by 4 bases, with 10 bases between the two germline ends. Germline V gives CDR1 MNHEY, CDR2 SMNVEV (reference sequence). The CDR3 reads CASSLSGRFYEQYV. CDR3 nucleotide sequence: TGTGCCAGCAGTTTATCGGGCAGGTTTTACGAGCAGTACGTC.

This rearrangement joins TRBV5-6 to TRBJ1-4; D remains ambiguous. Germline V CDR1 and CDR2: SGHDT, YYEEEE. CDR3 size: 14 residues. Trimming took off 5 bases at V and 3 bases at J, with 11 bases between the two ends. The CDR3, as DNA: TGTGCCAGCAGTGGAGGCCGGCCTAATGAAAAACTGTTTTTT. It encodes CASSGGRPNEKLFF.

The table lists this clonotype with a few counts. The chain is built from TRBV7-9 and TRBJ2-3; possible D gene TRBD1, 5 bases. CDR1 and CDR2 (germline): SEHNR, FQNEAQ (reference sequence). V was pared by 6 bases and J by 1 base, with 14 bases between. The CDR3 contains 15 residues. CDR3 nucleotide sequence: TGTGCCAGCAGGGATGGGGCTGAGGGCACAGATACGCAGTATTTT. Translation: CASRDGAEGTDTQYF.